The 24 T cell receptor beta chains given below trace back to one sample, sequenced in a study of spatial heterogeneity in lung cancer. General study results and limits: Counts that tracked tumor mutation counts were those of expanded intratumoral alpha and beta TCRs.

MiXCR, run by TCRdb on the 5' RACE reads, gives a single entry per CDR3 protein. The profile shows about 3,900 distinct CDR3 sequences, 4.1% of them singletons. Their antigens are not known. Regarding time point: sample taken at primary tumor resection. This specimen consisted of lung tumor tissue, obtained at surgery. The receptors come from a male donor with early-stage non-small cell lung cancer.

This clonotype was recorded at least ten times. This chain joins TRBV11-1 and TRBJ2-7; D possibly corresponds to TRBD1 (6 bases). CDR3 length: 15 amino acids. Trimming left V 0 bases short and J 1 base short, with 10 bases between. Germline V gene sequence: CDR1 SGHAT, CDR2 FQDESV (reference sequence). CDR3 sequence (DNA): TGTGCCAGCAGCTTAGCGGCACAGGGTTCCTACGAGCAGTACTTC. It is translated as CASSLAAQGSYEQYF.

This clonotype came up many times. The genes are TRBV10-3 and TRBJ2-5; 11 bases align to TRBD2. The CDR3 is 16 residues long. Losses at the gene ends were 7 bases for V and 1 base for J; bases not matched to a gene: 8. Germline loops: CDR1 ENHRY, CDR2 SYGVKD. In DNA form, the CDR3 reads TGTGCCATCAACGATGGGACTAGCGGAGCCCAAGAGACCCAGTACTTC. Its protein is CAINDGTSGAQETQYF.

The table lists this clonotype with many counts. V gene TRBV18 combines with J gene TRBJ1-1; TRBD1 agrees at 8 bases. The CDR3 is made up of 15 amino acids. J gave up 1 base and V 3 bases, and 4 bases lay outside the gene matches. Germline-derived CDR1 and CDR2 are KGHSH and LQKENI. CDR3 coding DNA: TGTGCCAGCTCACCTCCGACAGGGGAGAACACTGAAGCTTTCTTT. It is translated as CASSPPTGENTEAFF.

This clonotype is deemed medium-sized. V gene TRBV28 combines with J gene TRBJ2-3, with D perhaps matching TRBD2 (6 bases). The V gene lost 3 bases and the J gene lost 5 bases, with 9 bases spanning the gap. Germline V gives CDR1 MDHEN, CDR2 SYDVKM. The CDR3 sequence is 13 residues long. The CDR3 here is CASSFQGGDTQYF. CDR3 bases: TGTGCCAGCAGTTTCCAGGGAGGAGATACGCAGTATTTT.

This clonotype is categorized as medium-sized (0.01 to 0.1%). The rearrangement links TRBV7-8 to TRBJ1-5; D is possibly TRBD1 (6 bases). CDR1 is SGHVS, CDR2 FQNEAQ, per germline. This CDR3 spans 15 amino acids. With 3 bases removed from V and 9 bases from J, the gap between germline ends came to 18 bases. The CDR3 spells CASSLTQGRLGPQHF. The CDR3 nucleotides read TGTGCCAGCAGCTTGACCCAGGGGCGGCTGGGGCCCCAGCATTTT.

This clonotype was detected ten times or more. The chain has TRBV10-2 and TRBJ2-5; D unresolved. The CDR3 has 14 amino acids. V was shortened by 4 bases and J by 2 bases, with 11 bases between the two germline ends. Germline V gene data show CDR1 as WSHSY and CDR2 as SAAADI. As DNA, the CDR3 is TGCGCCAGCAGTGGGGTTTCGAGGCAAGAGACCCAGTACTTC. Its protein is CASSGVSRQETQYF.

This clonotype is labeled medium-sized. This chain connects TRBV20-1 to TRBJ1-5, with 7 bases aligning to TRBD1. The germline gives CDR1 DFQATT, CDR2 SNEGSKA (reference sequence). Germline trimming cut 6 bases from V and 4 bases from J; bases unmatched to any gene: 12. CDR3 length: 15 residues. The CDR3, as DNA: TGCAGTGCCTCTAGAGAGGGGGCAGGTAATCAGCCCCAGCATTTT. It specifies CSASREGAGNQPQHF.

In this sample, this clonotype turned up many times. The chain recombines TRBV5-1 with TRBJ2-3, with TRBD2 matching 8 bases. V lost 4 bases, J lost 6 bases, and 10 bases stayed unmatched. The CDR3 loop spans 15 amino acids. Germline CDR1 reads SGHRS; CDR2 reads YFSETQ. CDR3 amino acids: CASSLAAGVVDTQYF. CDR3 DNA: TGCGCCAGCAGCCTAGCAGCGGGAGTGGTCGATACGCAGTATTTT. Complete variable domain (other parts from reference TRBV5-1 and TRBJ2-3): KAGVTQTPRYLIKTRGQQVTLSCSPISGHRSVSWYQQTPGQGLQFLFEYFSETQRNKGNFPGRFSGRQFSNSRSEMNVSTLELGDSALYLCASSLAAGVVDTQYFGPGTRLTVL.

The gene calls are TRBV2 and TRBJ1-4, with 12 bases lining up with TRBD1. V lost 6 bases to trimming and J lost 9 bases; unmatched junction nucleotides: 8. Germline lookup yields CDR1 SNHLY and CDR2 FYNNEI. CDR3 length: 15 residues. CDR3 residues: CASSPRDRGPKKLFF. In nucleotides, the CDR3 is TGTGCCAGCAGCCCTCGGGACAGGGGGCCGAAAAAACTGTTTTTT.

By share of the sample, this clonotype is medium-sized. The chain couples TRBV19 to TRBJ2-5; no firm D call. This CDR3 contains 15 residues. Germline lookup yields CDR1 LNHDA and CDR2 SQIVND (reference sequence). Between the trimmed V and J ends, which lost 5 bases and 4 bases, there was a span of 17 bases. This chain's CDR3 is CASSVGRTTIETQYF. CDR3 coding DNA: TGTGCCAGTAGTGTCGGCCGGACCACAATAGAGACCCAGTACTTC.

This clonotype was seen ten or more times. The chain has TRBV12-3 or TRBV12-4 and TRBJ2-2; perhaps TRBD1 as D (6 bases). There are 13 residues in the CDR3. Trimming stripped 3 bases from V and 6 bases from J, with 8 bases between. CDR3 bases: TGTGCCAGCAGTTTTTCAGGGGCCGGGGAGCTGTTTTTT. This translates into CASSFSGAGELFF.

This clonotype was seen many times. The chain is built from TRBV5-4 and TRBJ2-3, with 13 bases fitting TRBD2. CDR3 size: 16 residues. The J segment lost 6 bases and the V segment lost 4 bases, leaving 8 bases of the junction unmatched. The germline gives CDR1 SGHNT, CDR2 YYREEE (reference sequence). CDR3 coding DNA: TGTGCCAGCAGCCATACTAGCGGGGGGGCTGGTGATACGCAGTATTTT. It codes for CASSHTSGGAGDTQYF.

By share of the sample, this clonotype is medium-sized. The chain uses TRBV11-3 and TRBJ2-5, with 14 positions matching TRBD2. There are 19 residues in the CDR3. The ends lost 5 bases at V and 2 bases at J; junction bases unmatched: 13. The germline gives CDR1 SGHNT, CDR2 YENEEA. CDR3 residues: CASSVRLAGGPMGQETQYF. The CDR3 DNA sequence: TGTGCCAGCAGCGTTAGACTAGCGGGGGGGCCCATGGGACAAGAGACCCAGTACTTC.

This clonotype was seen at least ten times. This chain links TRBV12-3 or TRBV12-4 with TRBJ1-2; TRBD1 aligns across 7 bases. There are 16 residues in the CDR3. With 5 bases clipped from V and 0 bases from J, the junction kept 9 bases outside the gene matches. CDR3 DNA sequence: TGTGCCAGCAGTCCACACCCTGGGACAGCTAACTATGGCTACACCTTC. Protein: CASSPHPGTANYGYTF.

The rearrangement uses TRBV18 and TRBJ2-7, with D hard to call. There are 15 residues in the CDR3. V lost 0 bases, J lost 2 bases, and 11 bases lay in between. The V gene's germline CDR1 is KGHSH and CDR2 LQKENI. Here the CDR3 reads CASSPPARSPYEQYF. The CDR3 region has the DNA TGTGCCAGCTCACCACCGGCCAGGTCACCCTACGAGCAGTACTTC.

The table lists this clonotype with many counts. The V gene is TRBV29-1, the J gene TRBJ2-5, with no clear D. CDR3 length equals 10 residues. CDR1 is SQVTM and CDR2 is ANQGSEA in the germline V gene. Trimming pared 7 bases from V and 5 bases from J, leaving 8 bases between. In DNA, the CDR3 is TGCAGCGCCTTGTATGAGACCCAGTACTTC. Its translation: CSALYETQYF.

The table lists this clonotype with many counts. The genes are TRBV18 and TRBJ2-3; 8 bases fit TRBD2. The CDR3 sequence is 15 residues long. Germline V gene sequence: CDR1 KGHSH, CDR2 LQKENI. V lost 5 bases and J lost 0; bases outside the gene matches: 4. The CDR3 DNA sequence: TGTGCCAGCTCAATAGCGGGGCCTAGCACAGATACGCAGTATTTT. Translation: CASSIAGPSTDTQYF.

The sample holds many counts of this clonotype. The genes are TRBV28 and TRBJ1-4; D is perhaps TRBD1 (5 bases). V was cut by 6 bases and J by 0 bases, with 8 bases left in between. CDR1 is MDHEN, CDR2 SYDVKM, per germline. The CDR3 contains 14 residues. The CDR3 is CASSDSTTNEKLFF. CDR3 DNA: TGTGCCAGCAGCGACAGTACAACTAATGAAAAACTGTTTTTT.

This clonotype has a count of ten or more. The V gene is TRBV6-2 or TRBV6-3, the J gene TRBJ2-1, with 9 nucleotides matching TRBD1. Germline V gives CDR1 MNHEY, CDR2 SVGEGT. The length of the CDR3 is 15 residues. The ends lost 6 bases at V and 4 bases at J; junction bases unmatched: 7. CDR3 sequence: CASRGTGGGYNEQFF. CDR3 DNA: TGTGCCAGCAGAGGAACAGGGGGCGGTTACAATGAGCAGTTCTTC.

This clonotype is categorized as medium-sized (0.01 to 0.1%). The gene calls are TRBV11-1 and TRBJ2-5; D remains ambiguous. Germline V gives CDR1 SGHAT, CDR2 FQDESV (reference sequence). The germline V and J ends were trimmed by 1 base and 2 bases, with 5 bases remaining between them. The CDR3 length is 13 residues. CDR3 residues: CASSLEQQETQYF. The CDR3 DNA is TGTGCCAGCAGCTTAGAACAGCAAGAGACCCAGTACTTC.

This clonotype was seen repeatedly, ten times or more. The rearrangement joins TRBV9 to TRBJ2-1; tentatively, D is TRBD1 or TRBD2 (5 bases each). Deletions cut 3 bases from V and 10 bases from J, with 23 bases between. Germline CDR1 is SGDLS and CDR2 is YYNGEE. This CDR3 is 16 amino acids long. CDR3 protein: CASSAGTALSASEQFF. DNA for the CDR3: TGTGCCAGCAGCGCAGGGACCGCCTTGTCAGCGTCAGAGCAGTTCTTC.

This clonotype was observed many times. The V and J genes are TRBV7-9 and TRBJ2-7; D is uncertain. Germline V gene lookup returns CDR1 SEHNR and CDR2 FQNEAQ (reference sequence). V gave up 0 bases and J gave up 3 bases, with 9 bases separating them. This CDR3 contains 14 residues. CDR3 amino acids: CASSLAGWGYEQYF. The CDR3 coding sequence is TGTGCCAGCAGCTTAGCCGGGTGGGGCTACGAGCAGTACTTC.

This clonotype ranks as medium-sized. V and J are TRBV7-2 and TRBJ2-3; a possible D gene is TRBD1 (5 bases). The germline CDR1 and CDR2 sequences are SGHTA and FQGNSA. This CDR3 comprises 15 residues. V lost 5 bases, J lost 3 bases, and 15 bases lay in between. CDR3 protein: CASSKGAVRTDTQYF. CDR3 DNA sequence: TGTGCCAGCAGCAAAGGGGCAGTGCGGACAGATACGCAGTATTTT.

This clonotype was picked up many times. This rearrangement joins TRBV7-2 to TRBJ1-6; D may be TRBD1 (6 bases). CDR1 is SGHTA, CDR2 FQGNSA, per germline. Trimming cost V 1 base and J 9 bases, with 13 bases left between them. The CDR3 has 15 amino acids. The CDR3 reads CASSLGGQGGSPLHF. The CDR3 coding sequence is TGTGCCAGCAGCTTAGGGGGGCAGGGTGGTTCACCCCTCCACTTT.